This record covers a single T cell receptor beta chain. The V gene lost 2 bases and the J gene lost 2 bases, with 10 bases spanning the gap. CDR3 size: 15 residues. CDR1 and CDR2 (germline): SNHLY, FYNNEI. These data come from a study of blood T cell repertoires in COVID-19. About the study: Specimens from acute and convalescent COVID-19 originated in the United States, Italy and Spain. Sample material is recorded as cDNA or gDNA derived from T cells, B-cell-depleted T cells, or PBMCs.

Per the authors' pipeline: Estimates of nucleated cell counts were drawn from the amplification of reference gene primers. Method: immunoSEQ multiplex PCR; TCRdb's copy keeps in-frame clones and lacks some. That table gives V, J and clone size, and the DNA gave D and trimming. The table shows 85,000 to 130,000 clones, with about 80% occurring only once. The chain uses TRBV2 and TRBJ2-1; possibly TRBD1 for D (5 bases). The sample was peripheral blood. This TCR came from a man in his sixties with acute or convalescent COVID-19. The CDR3 is CASSERGTTYNEQFF. For the CDR3, the DNA is TGTGCCAGCAGTGAAAGGGGCACTACCTACAATGAGCAGTTCTTC.